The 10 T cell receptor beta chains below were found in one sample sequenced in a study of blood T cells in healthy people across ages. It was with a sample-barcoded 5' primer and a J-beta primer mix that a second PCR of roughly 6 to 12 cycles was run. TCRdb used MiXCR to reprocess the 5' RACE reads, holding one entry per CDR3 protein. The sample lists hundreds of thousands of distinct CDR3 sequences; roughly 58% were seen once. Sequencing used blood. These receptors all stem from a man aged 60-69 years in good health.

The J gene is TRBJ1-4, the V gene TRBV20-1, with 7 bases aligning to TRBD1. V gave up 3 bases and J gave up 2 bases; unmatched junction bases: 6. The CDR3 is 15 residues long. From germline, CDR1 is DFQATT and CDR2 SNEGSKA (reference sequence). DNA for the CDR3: TGCAGTGCTAGCACAGGGGAGGTGACTAATGAAAAACTGTTTTTT. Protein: CSASTGEVTNEKLFF.

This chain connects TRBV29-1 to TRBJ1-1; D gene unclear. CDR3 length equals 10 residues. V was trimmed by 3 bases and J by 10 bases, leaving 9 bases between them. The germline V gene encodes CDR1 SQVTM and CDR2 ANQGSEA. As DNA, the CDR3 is TGCAGCGTTGATGGGAAGGGAGCTTTCTTT. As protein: CSVDGKGAFF.

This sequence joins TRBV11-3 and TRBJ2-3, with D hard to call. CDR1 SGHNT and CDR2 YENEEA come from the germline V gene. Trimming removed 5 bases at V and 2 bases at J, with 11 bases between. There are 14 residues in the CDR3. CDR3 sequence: CASSPTTYTDTQYF. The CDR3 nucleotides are TGTGCCAGCAGCCCGACGACCTACACAGATACGCAGTATTTT. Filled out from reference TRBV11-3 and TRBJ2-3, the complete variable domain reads EAGVVQSPRYKIIEKKQPVAFWCNPISGHNTLYWYLQNLGQGPELLIRYENEEAVDDSQLPKDRFSAERLKGVDSTLKIQPAELGDSAVYLCASSPTTYTDTQYFGPGTRLTVL.

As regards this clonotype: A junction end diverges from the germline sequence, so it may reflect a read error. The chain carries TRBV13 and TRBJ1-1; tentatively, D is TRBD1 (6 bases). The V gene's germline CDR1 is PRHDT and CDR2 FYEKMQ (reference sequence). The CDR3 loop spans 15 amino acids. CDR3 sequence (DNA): TGTGCCAGCACGTGGTTGGGGGCAGGGAACACTGAGGCTTTCTTT. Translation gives CASTWLGAGNTEAFF. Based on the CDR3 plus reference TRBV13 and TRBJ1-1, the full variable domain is AAGVIQSPRHLIKEKRETATLKCYPIPRHDTVYWYQQGPGQDPQFLISFYEKMQSDKGSIPDRFSAQQFSDYHSELNMSSLELGDSALYFCASTWLGAGNTEAFFGQGTRLTVV.

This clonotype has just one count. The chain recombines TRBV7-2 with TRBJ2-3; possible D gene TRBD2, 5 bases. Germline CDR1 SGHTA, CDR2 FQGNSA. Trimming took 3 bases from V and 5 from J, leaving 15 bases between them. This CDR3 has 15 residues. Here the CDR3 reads CASSFFTSGLDTQYF. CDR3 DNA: TGTGCCAGCAGCTTTTTTACCAGCGGACTAGATACGCAGTATTTT. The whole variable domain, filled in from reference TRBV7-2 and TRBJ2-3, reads GAGVSQSPSNKVTEKGKDVELRCDPISGHTALYWYRQSLGQGLEFLIYFQGNSAPDKSGLPSDRFSAERTGGSVSTLTIQRTQQEDSAVYLCASSFFTSGLDTQYFGPGTRLTVL.

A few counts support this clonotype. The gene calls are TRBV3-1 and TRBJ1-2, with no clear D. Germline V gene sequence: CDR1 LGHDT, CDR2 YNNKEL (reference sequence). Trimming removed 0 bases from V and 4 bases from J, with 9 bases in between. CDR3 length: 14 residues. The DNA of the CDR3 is TGTGCCAGCAGCCAAGATGCAGGACCCTATGGCTACACCTTC. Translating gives CASSQDAGPYGYTF.

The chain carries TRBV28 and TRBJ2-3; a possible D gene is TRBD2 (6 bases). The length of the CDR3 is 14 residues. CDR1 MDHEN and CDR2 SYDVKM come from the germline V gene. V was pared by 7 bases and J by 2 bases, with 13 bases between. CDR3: CASTLGLPTDTQYF. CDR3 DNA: TGTGCCAGCACTTTGGGACTTCCCACAGATACGCAGTATTTT.

CDR3 residues: CASRLATSTDTQYF. In DNA, the CDR3 is TGTGCCAGTAGACTAGCGACCAGCACAGATACGCAGTATTTT. The V and J genes are TRBV27 and TRBJ2-3, with TRBD2 matching 8 bases. This CDR3 is built from 14 residues. V was clipped by 9 bases and J by 0 bases; unmatched bases: 5. Germline V CDR1 and CDR2: MNHEY, SMNVEV (reference sequence).

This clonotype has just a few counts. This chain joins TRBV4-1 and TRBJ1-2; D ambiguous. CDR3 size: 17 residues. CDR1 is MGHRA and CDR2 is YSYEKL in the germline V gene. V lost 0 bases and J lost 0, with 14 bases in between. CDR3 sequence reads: CASSQDEGRAANYGYTF. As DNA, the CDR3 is TGCGCCAGCAGCCAAGATGAAGGACGGGCCGCTAACTATGGCTACACCTTC.

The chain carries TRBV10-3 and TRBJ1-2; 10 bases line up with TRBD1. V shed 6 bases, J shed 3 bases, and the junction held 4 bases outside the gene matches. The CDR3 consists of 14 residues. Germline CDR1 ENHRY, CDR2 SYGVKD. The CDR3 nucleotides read TGTGCCATCAGCCGGGACAGGGGCGACTATGGCTACACCTTC. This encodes CAISRDRGDYGYTF.